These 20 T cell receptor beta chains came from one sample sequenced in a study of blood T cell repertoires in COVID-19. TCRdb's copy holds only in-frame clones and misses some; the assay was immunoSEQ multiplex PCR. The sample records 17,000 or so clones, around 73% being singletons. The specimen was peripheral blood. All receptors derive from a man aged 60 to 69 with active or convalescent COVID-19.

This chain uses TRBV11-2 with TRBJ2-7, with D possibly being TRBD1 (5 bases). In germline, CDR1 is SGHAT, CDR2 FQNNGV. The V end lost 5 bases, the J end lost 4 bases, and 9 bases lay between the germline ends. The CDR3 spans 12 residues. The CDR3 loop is CASSPQVYEQYF. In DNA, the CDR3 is TGTGCCAGCAGCCCACAGGTATACGAGCAGTACTTC.

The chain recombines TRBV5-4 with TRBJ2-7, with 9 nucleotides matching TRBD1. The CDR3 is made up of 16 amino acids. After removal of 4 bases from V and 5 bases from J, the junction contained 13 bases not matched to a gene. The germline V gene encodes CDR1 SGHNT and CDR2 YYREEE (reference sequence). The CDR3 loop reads CASSPNYRGLLDEQYF. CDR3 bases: TGTGCCAGCAGCCCAAACTACAGGGGGCTCTTGGACGAGCAGTACTTC.

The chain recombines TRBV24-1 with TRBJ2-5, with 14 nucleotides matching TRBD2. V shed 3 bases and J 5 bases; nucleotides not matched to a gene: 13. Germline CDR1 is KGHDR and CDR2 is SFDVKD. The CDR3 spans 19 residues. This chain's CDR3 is CATSDPGTSGSGRSETQYF. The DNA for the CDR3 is TGTGCCACCAGTGATCCCGGGACTAGCGGGAGTGGAAGGTCGGAGACCCAGTACTTC.

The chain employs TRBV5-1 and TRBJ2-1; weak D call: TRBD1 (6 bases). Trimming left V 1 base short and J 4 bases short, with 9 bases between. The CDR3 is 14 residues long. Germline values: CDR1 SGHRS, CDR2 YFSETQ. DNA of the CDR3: TGCGCCAGCAGCTTGACAGGGTCTTACAATGAGCAGTTCTTC. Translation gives CASSLTGSYNEQFF.

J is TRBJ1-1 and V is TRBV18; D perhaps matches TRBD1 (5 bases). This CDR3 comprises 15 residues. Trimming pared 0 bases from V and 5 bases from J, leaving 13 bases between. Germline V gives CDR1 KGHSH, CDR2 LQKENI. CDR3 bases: TGTGCCAGCTCACCACCTCACGGGGGGGGGACTGAAGCTTTCTTT. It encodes CASSPPHGGGTEAFF. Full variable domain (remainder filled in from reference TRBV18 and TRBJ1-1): NAGVMQNPRHLVRRRGQEARLRCSPMKGHSHVYWYRQLPEEGLKFMVYLQKENIIDESGMPKERFSAEFPKEGPSILRIQQVVRGDSAAYFCASSPPHGGGTEAFFGQGTRLTVV.

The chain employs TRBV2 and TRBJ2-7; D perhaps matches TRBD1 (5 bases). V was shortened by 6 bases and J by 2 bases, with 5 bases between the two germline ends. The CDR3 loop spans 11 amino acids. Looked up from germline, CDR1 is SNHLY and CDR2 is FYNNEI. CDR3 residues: CASRDTYEQYF. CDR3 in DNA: TGTGCCAGCAGGGACACCTACGAGCAGTACTTC.

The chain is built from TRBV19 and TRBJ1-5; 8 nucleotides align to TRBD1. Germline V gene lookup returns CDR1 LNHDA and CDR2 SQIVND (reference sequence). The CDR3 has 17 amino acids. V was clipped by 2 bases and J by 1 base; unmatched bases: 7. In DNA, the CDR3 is TGTGCCAGTAGTATACTCTGGACAGGGTTGAGCAATCAGCCCCAGCATTTT. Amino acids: CASSILWTGLSNQPQHF.

CDR3 residues: CASSQTGQTTDTQYF. In DNA, the CDR3 is TGCGCCAGCAGCCAGACGGGACAGACCACAGATACGCAGTATTTT. V is TRBV4-1 and J is TRBJ2-3, with TRBD1 matching 7 bases. Germline V gene data show CDR1 as MGHRA and CDR2 as YSYEKL. The CDR3 is 15 amino acids. Losses at the gene ends were 3 bases for V and 2 bases for J; bases not matched to a gene: 5.

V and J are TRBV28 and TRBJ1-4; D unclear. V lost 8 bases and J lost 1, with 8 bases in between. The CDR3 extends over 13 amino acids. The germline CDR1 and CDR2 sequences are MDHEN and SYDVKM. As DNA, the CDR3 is TGTGCCAGCCAGGAGGGAACTAATGAAAAACTGTTTTTT. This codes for CASQEGTNEKLFF.

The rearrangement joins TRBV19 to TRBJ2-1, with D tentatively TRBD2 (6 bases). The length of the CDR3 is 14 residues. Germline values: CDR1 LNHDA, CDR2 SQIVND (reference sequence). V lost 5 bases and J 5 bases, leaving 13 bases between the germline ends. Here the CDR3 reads CASSPTGVDNEQFF. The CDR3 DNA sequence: TGTGCCAGTAGTCCCACGGGGGTAGACAATGAGCAGTTCTTC.

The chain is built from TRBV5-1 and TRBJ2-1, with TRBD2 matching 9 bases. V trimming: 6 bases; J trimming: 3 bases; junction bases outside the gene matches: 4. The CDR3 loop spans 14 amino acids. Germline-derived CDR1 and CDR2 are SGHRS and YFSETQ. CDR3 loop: CASNQRGDYNEQFF. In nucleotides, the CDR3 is TGCGCCAGCAACCAGCGGGGGGACTACAATGAGCAGTTCTTC.

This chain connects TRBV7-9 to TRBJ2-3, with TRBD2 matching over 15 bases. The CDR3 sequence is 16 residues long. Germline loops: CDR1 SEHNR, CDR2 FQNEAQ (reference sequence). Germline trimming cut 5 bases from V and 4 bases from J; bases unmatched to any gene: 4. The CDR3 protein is CASSRTSGGAADTQYF. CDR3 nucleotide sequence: TGTGCCAGCAGCAGGACTAGCGGGGGGGCGGCAGATACGCAGTATTTT.

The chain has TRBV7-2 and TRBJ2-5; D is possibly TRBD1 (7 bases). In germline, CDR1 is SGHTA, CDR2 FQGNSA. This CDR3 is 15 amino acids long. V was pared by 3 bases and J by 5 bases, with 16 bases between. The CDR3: CASSFAGTRGETQYF. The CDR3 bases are TGTGCCAGCAGCTTCGCGGGGACCAGGGGGGAGACCCAGTACTTC.

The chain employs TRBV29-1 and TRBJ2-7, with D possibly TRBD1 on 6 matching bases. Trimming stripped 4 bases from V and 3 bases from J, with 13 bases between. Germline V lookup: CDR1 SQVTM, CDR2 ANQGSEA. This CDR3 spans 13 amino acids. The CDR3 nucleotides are TGCAGCGTTGTTCCCCCCAGGGGCTACGAGCAGTACTTC. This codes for CSVVPPRGYEQYF.

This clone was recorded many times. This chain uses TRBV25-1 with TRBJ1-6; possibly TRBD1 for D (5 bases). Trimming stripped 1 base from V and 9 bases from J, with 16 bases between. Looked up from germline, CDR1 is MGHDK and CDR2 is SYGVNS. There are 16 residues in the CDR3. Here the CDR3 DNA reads TGTGCCAGCAGTGAATTCTTCGGCGATAGGGGTTCACCCCTCCACTTT. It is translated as CASSEFFGDRGSPLHF.

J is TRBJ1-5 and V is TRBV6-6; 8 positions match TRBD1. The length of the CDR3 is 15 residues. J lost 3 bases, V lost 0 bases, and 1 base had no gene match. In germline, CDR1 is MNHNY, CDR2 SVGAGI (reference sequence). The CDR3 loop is CASSYSTGDNQPQHF. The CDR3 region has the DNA TGTGCCAGCAGTTACTCGACAGGGGACAATCAGCCCCAGCATTTT.

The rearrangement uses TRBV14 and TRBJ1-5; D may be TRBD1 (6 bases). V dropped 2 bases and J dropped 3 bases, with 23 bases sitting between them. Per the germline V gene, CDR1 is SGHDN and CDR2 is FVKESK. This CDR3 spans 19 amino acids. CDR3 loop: CASSQFPGSIQGFNQPQHF. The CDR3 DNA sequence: TGTGCCAGCAGCCAATTTCCCGGGTCGATACAGGGCTTCAATCAGCCCCAGCATTTT.

The CDR3 is CASSTSGIGGLGQPQHF. Written as DNA, the CDR3 is TGTGCCAGTAGTACGTCAGGGATAGGGGGCCTTGGTCAGCCCCAGCATTTT. V usage is TRBV19 and J usage is TRBJ1-5; TRBD1 agrees at 7 bases. V shed 4 bases and J 6 bases; nucleotides not matched to a gene: 15. The length of the CDR3 is 17 residues. Germline loops: CDR1 LNHDA, CDR2 SQIVND (reference sequence).

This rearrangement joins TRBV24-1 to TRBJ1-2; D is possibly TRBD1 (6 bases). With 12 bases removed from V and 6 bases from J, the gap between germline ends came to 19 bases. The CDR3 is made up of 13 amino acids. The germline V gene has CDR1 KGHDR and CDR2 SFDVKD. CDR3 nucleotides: TGTGCCGCCTCGCGCTCCTCAGGGGATGGCTACACCTTC. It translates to CAASRSSGDGYTF.

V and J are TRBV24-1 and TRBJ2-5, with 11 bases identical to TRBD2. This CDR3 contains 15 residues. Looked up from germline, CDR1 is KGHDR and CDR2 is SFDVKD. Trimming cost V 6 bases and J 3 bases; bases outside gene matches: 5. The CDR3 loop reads CATSNSGLAEETQYF. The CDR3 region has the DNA TGTGCCACCAGTAACTCGGGACTAGCGGAAGAGACCCAGTACTTC.